Shown below are 2 T cell receptor beta chains from a single sample sequenced in a study of blood T cell repertoires in COVID-19 (dated by TCRdb to 2020 to 2022). The library relied on the immunoSEQ multiplex PCR assay. TCRdb re-hosts the immuneACCESS table, in-frame sequences only. Its copies lack some clones; in the studies checked, an unresolved V gene accounts for under half of them, and the cause for the rest is not known. For this sample the table gives about 39,000 clones, of which roughly three quarters were detected only once. The ten largest account for about 8.7% of the sample. Material for sequencing was peripheral blood. The receptors come from a man in his 70s with active or convalescent COVID-19.

The rearrangement joins TRBV5-1 to TRBJ2-1; 7 bases align to TRBD1. The V segment lost 7 bases and the J segment 9 bases; nucleotides outside the gene matches: 19. Germline V gene lookup returns CDR1 SGHRS and CDR2 YFSETQ. The CDR3 covers 16 residues. CDR3 bases: TGCGCCAGCCGGGTACCGACAGGGCCCAATGGTGGTGAGCAGTTCTTC. It specifies CASRVPTGPNGGEQFF.

V gene TRBV2 combines with J gene TRBJ2-5; the D is unclear. Trimming cost V 6 bases and J 4 bases, with 6 bases left between them. Germline V gene data show CDR1 as SNHLY and CDR2 as FYNNEI. This CDR3 has 11 residues. The DNA for the CDR3 is TGTGCCAGCAGCTCGGGAGAGACCCAGTACTTC. It encodes CASSSGETQYF.